This is a list of T cell receptor beta chains from one sample in a study of radiotherapy plus CTLA-4 blockade in lung cancer. Libraries were prepared by immunoSEQ multiplex PCR; TCRdb keeps only in-frame clonotypes and omits some of them. The repertoire holds some 80,000 clones, with 84% as singletons. Here the sequenced sample was peripheral blood, taken from a patient treated with radiotherapy plus ipilimumab. Source of these receptors: a human donor with non-small cell lung cancer who had stable disease on radiotherapy plus ipilimumab. The CDR3 runs from the conserved cysteine through the conserved F or W. Each record gives: CDR3 protein, CDR3 DNA, J gene, V gene, clone size, D gene. A D gene is named only where the DNA matches it firmly. Only some rows state a clone size, as once, few, many or a class for expanded clones.

CASSPGGRVQPQHF | TGTGCCAGCAGTCCCGGGGGGCGGGTTCAGCCCCAGCATTTT | TRBJ1-5 | TRBV6-5 | once | -
CASSLLQSQGREQYF | TGTGCCAGCAGTTTACTACAGTCACAGGGACGGGAGCAGTACTTC | TRBJ2-7 | TRBV27 | - | -
CASSFGGLLETQYF | TGTGCCAGCAGCTTCGGGGGACTCCTGGAGACCCAGTACTTC | TRBJ2-5 | TRBV5-6 | - | -
CATSRLNSIQETQYF | TGTGCCACCTCAAGACTGAACAGTATCCAAGAGACCCAGTACTTC | TRBJ2-5 | TRBV7-7 | - | -
CASSLDRTIGELFF | TGTGCCAGCAGCTTAGACCGGACAATCGGGGAGCTGTTTTTT | TRBJ2-2 | TRBV11-2 | - | -
CASSFGGNYGYTF | TGTGCCAGCAGTTTCGGCGGGAACTATGGCTACACCTTC | TRBJ1-2 | TRBV28 | - | -
CASSLKGLGRVGEQFF | TGTGCCAGCAGCTTAAAGGGACTAGGGAGGGTTGGTGAGCAGTTCTTC | TRBJ2-1 | TRBV7-3 | - | TRBD2
CASSLDRGASGGGYTF | TGTGCCAGCAGCTTAGATCGGGGAGCGAGCGGAGGCGGCTACACCTTC | TRBJ1-2 | TRBV7-2 | few | -
CASSLRGLAGEEDEQFF | TGCGCCAGCAGCTTGAGAGGACTAGCGGGAGAGGAGGATGAGCAGTTCTTC | TRBJ2-1 | TRBV5-1 | once | TRBD2
CSVGGTTGLEYEQYF | TGCAGCGTTGGAGGTACTACGGGACTCGAGTACGAGCAGTACTTC | TRBJ2-7 | TRBV29-1 | - | -
CASSQTGQGYSPLHF | TGCGCCAGCAGCCAAACGGGACAGGGGTATTCACCCCTCCACTTT | TRBJ1-6 | TRBV4-1 | - | TRBD1
CASSLVVESGKAYNEQFF | TGTGCCAGCAGCTTAGTCGTTGAGAGCGGGAAGGCCTACAATGAGCAGTTCTTC | TRBJ2-1 | TRBV7-9 | - | TRBD2
CASSPLRALNTGELFF | TGTGCCAGCAGCCCCCTGAGGGCCTTAAACACCGGGGAGCTGTTTTTT | TRBJ2-2 | TRBV7-3 | - | -
CASSLYPFYGGNQPQHF | TGTGCCAGCAGTTTATATCCCTTCTATGGGGGCAATCAGCCCCAGCATTTT | TRBJ1-5 | TRBV28 | once | -
CSVDVSGVYNEQFF | TGCAGCGTTGATGTTAGCGGGGTTTACAATGAGCAGTTCTTC | TRBJ2-1 | TRBV29-1 | - | TRBD2
CASRDWGAGEETQYF | TGTGCCAGCAGAGACTGGGGGGCGGGGGAAGAGACCCAGTACTTC | TRBJ2-5 | TRBV11-2 | - | -
CASSWGLAGGQTQYF | TGTGCCAGCAGCTGGGGACTAGCGGGGGGACAGACCCAGTACTTC | TRBJ2-5 | TRBV5-4 | - | TRBD2
CASSSTGTGNQPQHF | TGTGCCAGCAGTTCGACCGGGACAGGGAATCAGCCCCAGCATTTT | TRBJ1-5 | TRBV6-1 | - | TRBD1
CAISEYENSGTGDYEQYF | TGTGCCATCAGTGAATACGAAAACTCCGGGACAGGGGACTACGAGCAGTACTTC | TRBJ2-7 | TRBV10-3 | - | TRBD1
CAWSGGAAETQYF | TGTGCCTGGAGTGGTGGAGCGGCGGAGACCCAGTACTTC | TRBJ2-5 | TRBV30 | - | -
CASMNGGSNQPQHF | TGTGCCAGCATGAATGGGGGTAGCAATCAGCCCCAGCATTTT | TRBJ1-5 | TRBV28 | - | -
CASSPRGGGETQYF | TGTGCCAGCAGCCCCCGGGGCGGGGGGGAGACCCAGTACTTC | TRBJ2-5 | TRBV5-4 | - | TRBD2
CASSLGTSGIGDEQFF | TGCGCCAGCAGCTTGGGAACTAGCGGGATAGGGGATGAGCAGTTCTTC | TRBJ2-1 | TRBV5-1 | - | TRBD2
CASRMGGGTEAFF | TGTGCCAGCAGGATGGGGGGTGGCACTGAAGCTTTCTTT | TRBJ1-1 | TRBV6-1 | - | -
CASMIGGPEKTQYF | TGTGCCAGCATGATTGGGGGACCGGAAAAGACCCAGTACTTC | TRBJ2-5 | TRBV2 | - | -
CASSWVWGGSYNEQFF | TGTGCCAGCAGTTGGGTTTGGGGGGGCTCCTACAATGAGCAGTTCTTC | TRBJ2-1 | TRBV28 | once | TRBD2
CASSNTGTGAYNEQFF | TGTGCCAGCAGCAACACCGGGACAGGGGCCTACAATGAGCAGTTCTTC | TRBJ2-1 | TRBV7-3 | - | TRBD1
CASSLTEAEQYF | TGTGCCAGCAGTTTGACAGAAGCCGAGCAGTACTTC | TRBJ2-7 | TRBV28 | - | -
CASTKTGCCGYTF | TGTGCTAGCACAAAGACAGGGTGCTGTGGCTACACCTTC | TRBJ1-2 | TRBV6-4 | - | TRBD1
CASSARLAGSNEQFF | TGTGCCAGCAGCGCCCGACTAGCGGGGAGCAATGAGCAGTTCTTC | TRBJ2-1 | TRBV9 | - | TRBD2
CARSLAVLNYGYTF | TGTGCCAGAAGCCTAGCGGTCCTCAACTATGGCTACACCTTC | TRBJ1-2 | TRBV5-3 | - | -
CASSSILAGAGNEQFF | TGTGCCAGCAGTTCCATACTAGCGGGAGCTGGCAATGAGCAGTTCTTC | TRBJ2-1 | TRBV28 | - | TRBD2
CSVQSRSGRASYNEQFF | TGCAGCGTCCAATCCAGGAGCGGGAGGGCCTCCTACAATGAGCAGTTCTTC | TRBJ2-1 | TRBV29-1 | - | TRBD2
CASSLGHNSPLHF | TGTGCCAGCAGCTTAGGTCATAATTCACCCCTCCACTTT | TRBJ1-6 | TRBV11-3 | - | -
CASSINLAGDTDTQYF | TGTGCCAGCAGCATAAATTTAGCGGGGGACACAGATACGCAGTATTTT | TRBJ2-3 | TRBV9 | - | TRBD2
CASSGRPGQHNEKLFF | TGTGCCAGCAGCGGCCGACCGGGACAGCATAATGAAAAACTGTTTTTT | TRBJ1-4 | TRBV9 | - | TRBD1
CASSDTGSSNYGYTF | TGTGCCAGCAGCGATACAGGGAGTTCGAACTATGGCTACACCTTC | TRBJ1-2 | TRBV7-8 | - | -
CASSLGSHGGYTF | TGTGCCAGCAGTTTAGGATCCCATGGCGGCTACACCTTC | TRBJ1-2 | TRBV28 | - | -
CAWSVSQGEWPQHF | TGTGCCTGGAGTGTATCACAGGGAGAATGGCCCCAGCATTTT | TRBJ1-5 | TRBV30 | - | -
CASSPPVGRGYEQYF | TGTGCCAGCTCACCACCCGTCGGACGGGGCTACGAGCAGTACTTC | TRBJ2-7 | TRBV18 | - | -
CASSQSLTVYYGYTF | TGCGCCAGCAGCCAGAGCTTGACCGTTTACTATGGCTACACCTTC | TRBJ1-2 | TRBV4-1 | - | -
CASSPPEKNNEQFF | TGTGCCAGCAGCCCGCCTGAGAAGAACAATGAGCAGTTCTTC | TRBJ2-1 | TRBV28 | - | -
CASSFSSRDRGYEQYF | TGTGCCAGCAGTTTCTCCTCCCGGGACAGGGGCTACGAGCAGTACTTC | TRBJ2-7 | TRBV27 | - | TRBD1
CAGQDSSSGNTIYF | TGTGCCGGGCAGGACTCGAGCTCTGGAAACACCATATATTTT | TRBJ1-3 | TRBV28 | once | -
CASSLDPDTGELFF | TGCGCCAGCAGCCTGGACCCTGACACCGGGGAGCTGTTTTTT | TRBJ2-2 | TRBV5-1 | - | -
CASSETVRETQYF | TGTGCCAGCAGTGAAACAGTACGAGAGACCCAGTACTTC | TRBJ2-5 | TRBV2 | - | -
CASSTPGQGSDEQYF | TGTGCCAGCAGTACTCCGGGACAGGGGAGCGACGAGCAGTACTTC | TRBJ2-7 | TRBV28 | - | TRBD1
CASSIAGEAYNEQFF | TGTGCCAGTAGTATAGCGGGAGAAGCCTACAATGAGCAGTTCTTC | TRBJ2-1 | TRBV19 | - | -
CAWSGTGNYEQYF | TGTGCCTGGAGTGGGACAGGGAACTACGAGCAGTACTTC | TRBJ2-7 | TRBV30 | - | TRBD1
CASGWTGSYEQYF | TGTGCCAGCGGCTGGACAGGATCTTACGAGCAGTACTTC | TRBJ2-7 | TRBV2 | - | TRBD1
CASSLTRAAGGTYEQYF | TGTGCCAGCAGTTTAACCCGGGCGGCGGGAGGTACCTACGAGCAGTACTTC | TRBJ2-7 | TRBV27 | - | TRBD2
CASRAGYSSYEQYF | TGTGCCAGCAGGGCCGGGTACAGCTCCTACGAGCAGTACTTC | TRBJ2-7 | TRBV11-2 | once | -
CSARAGPFTF | TGCAGTGCTAGAGCCGGTCCGTTTACCTTC | TRBJ1-2 | TRBV20-1 | - | -
CASSLETTYEQYF | TGTGCCAGCAGCTTAGAAACCACCTACGAGCAGTACTTC | TRBJ2-7 | TRBV7-2 | - | -
CASSSGGGSTDTQYF | TGTGCCAGCAGCTCTGGTGGGGGGAGCACAGATACGCAGTATTTT | TRBJ2-3 | TRBV7-3 | - | -
CASSISQRINYGYTF | TGTGCCAGTAGTATCAGTCAGAGAATTAACTATGGCTACACCTTC | TRBJ1-2 | TRBV19 | - | -
CASSQGGGGQPQHF | TGCGCCAGCAGCCAGGGCGGGGGCGGTCAGCCCCAGCATTTT | TRBJ1-5 | TRBV4-1 | - | -
CASSLAGAGELFF | TGTGCCAGCAGCTTAGCAGGGGCCGGGGAGCTGTTTTTT | TRBJ2-2 | TRBV7-8 | - | -
CATSTFGETKYF | TGTGCCACCAGCACTTTCGGAGAGACCAAGTACTTC | TRBJ2-5 | TRBV15 | - | -